The source of this TCR beta chain is a study of blood T cell repertoires in COVID-19. Here immunoSEQ multiplex PCR was the method, and the copy in TCRdb shows in-frame clones only, minus some. The table shows under 250,000 clones, with about 86% occurring only once. The CDR3 covers 15 residues. V dropped 10 bases and J dropped 2 bases, with 20 bases sitting between them. CDR1 is MNHEY and CDR2 is SVGAGI in the germline V gene. The clonotype was recovered from a woman aged 40 to 55 with acute COVID-19. Source material: PBMCs or T cells enriched from blood (not recorded which). The V call is TRBV6-5, the J call TRBJ1-1, with D possibly TRBD1 on 5 matching bases. Here the CDR3 reads CATTPFGGTNTEAFF. For the CDR3, the DNA is TGTGCCACTACACCTTTCGGAGGGACTAACACTGAAGCTTTCTTT.